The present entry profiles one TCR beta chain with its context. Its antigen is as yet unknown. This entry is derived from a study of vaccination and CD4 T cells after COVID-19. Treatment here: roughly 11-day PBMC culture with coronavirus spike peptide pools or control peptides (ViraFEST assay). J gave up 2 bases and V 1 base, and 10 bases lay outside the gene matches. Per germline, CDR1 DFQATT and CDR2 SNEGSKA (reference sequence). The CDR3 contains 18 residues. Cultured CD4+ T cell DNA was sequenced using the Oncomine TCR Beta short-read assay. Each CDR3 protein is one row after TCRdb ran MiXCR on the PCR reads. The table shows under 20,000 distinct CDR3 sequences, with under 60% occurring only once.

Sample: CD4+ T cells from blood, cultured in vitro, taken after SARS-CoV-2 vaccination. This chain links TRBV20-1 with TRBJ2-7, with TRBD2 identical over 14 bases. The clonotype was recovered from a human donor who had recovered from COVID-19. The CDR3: CSARGPGLAGAGAYEQYF. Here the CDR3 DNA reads TGCAGTGCTAGAGGACCGGGACTAGCGGGAGCAGGGGCCTACGAGCAGTACTTC.